Presented here are 20 T cell receptor beta chains from one specimen sequenced in a study of a mutant IDH1 vaccine in newly diagnosed glioma. Clones were sequenced by immunoSEQ multiplex PCR, and TCRdb holds only the in-frame ones, with some missing. The table includes approximately 60,000 clones, 70% to 90% detected once. Time point specified: week 5, during vaccination. Each dose delivered 300 ug of mutant IDH1 20-mer peptide subcutaneously with imiquimod. Their antigen targets remain unknown. The specimen was PBMCs, collected from a glioma patient whose treatment included an IDH1 peptide vaccine. The source of these receptors is a woman between 40 and 55 years old with glioma.

The CDR3 is CASSVEGGEQYF. CDR3 bases: TGTGCCAGCAGCGTAGAAGGCGGCGAGCAGTACTTC. The chain has TRBV9 and TRBJ2-7; the D is unclear. Germline CDR1 SGDLS, CDR2 YYNGEE. The V end lost 0 bases, the J end lost 6 bases, and 7 bases lay between the germline ends. This CDR3 has 12 amino acids.

The V and J genes are TRBV2 and TRBJ2-6; 8 nucleotides match TRBD2. Germline CDR1 and CDR2: SNHLY and FYNNEI. The CDR3 runs to 15 residues. V shed 4 bases, J shed 2 bases, and the junction held 1 base outside the gene matches. The CDR3 loop is CASSGLATGANVLTF. Written as DNA, the CDR3 is TGTGCCAGCAGTGGACTAGCGACTGGGGCCAACGTCCTGACTTTC.

The chain joins TRBV5-6 to TRBJ1-4; D is unclear. The CDR3 sequence is 12 residues long. The V and J ends lost 3 bases and 8 bases respectively, with 8 bases between them. Germline-derived CDR1 and CDR2 are SGHDT and YYEEEE. The CDR3 region is CASSWEGEKLFF. The CDR3 bases are TGTGCCAGCAGCTGGGAAGGAGAAAAACTGTTTTTT. The variable domain in full, completed from reference TRBV5-6 and TRBJ1-4, reads DAGVTQSPTHLIKTRGQQVTLRCSPKSGHDTVSWYQQALGQGPQFIFQYYEEEERQRGNFPDRFSGHQFPNYSSELNVNALLLGDSALYLCASSWEGEKLFFGSGTQLSVL.

The rearrangement joins TRBV4-2 to TRBJ2-1; TRBD2 matches 10 bases. This CDR3 comprises 17 residues. Germline-derived CDR1 and CDR2 are LGHNA and YNFKEQ. V dropped 0 bases and J dropped 2; count of bases not matched to a gene: 4. DNA of the CDR3: TGTGCCAGCAGCCAAGACGCCACTAGCGGGACCTACAATGAGCAGTTCTTC. Amino acid sequence: CASSQDATSGTYNEQFF.

The V gene is TRBV18, the J gene TRBJ1-1; D gene uncertain. V was pared by 3 bases and J by 4 bases, with 12 bases between. The CDR3 covers 14 residues. CDR1 and CDR2 from the germline V gene are KGHSH and LQKENI. The CDR3 here is CASSPTRVRTEAFF. The CDR3 DNA sequence: TGTGCCAGCTCACCCACCCGAGTGCGCACTGAAGCTTTCTTT.

The chain carries TRBV6-1 and TRBJ2-7; D is unclear. V was pared by 3 bases and J by 2 bases, with 11 bases between. The CDR3 contains 14 residues. The germline CDR1 and CDR2 sequences are MNHNS and SASEGT. CDR3 protein: CASSDQADTYEQYF. Written as DNA, the CDR3 is TGTGCCAGCAGTGATCAGGCAGATACCTACGAGCAGTACTTC.

The V and J genes are TRBV5-1 and TRBJ2-1; unclear D gene. The germline V and J ends were trimmed by 4 bases and 6 bases, with 11 bases remaining between them. The CDR3 is 13 residues long. The germline V gene has CDR1 SGHRS and CDR2 YFSETQ. CDR3 protein: CASSSIAGNEQFF. The CDR3 bases are TGCGCCAGCAGCAGTATAGCAGGCAATGAGCAGTTCTTC.

The J gene is TRBJ2-3, the V gene TRBV15, with D unclear. V was trimmed by 7 bases and J by 6 bases, leaving 8 bases between them. The CDR3 runs 11 residues. Germline CDR1 reads LNHNV; CDR2 reads YYDKDF (reference sequence). CDR3 sequence: CATTRSDTQYF. The CDR3 DNA follows: TGTGCCACCACCCGGTCGGATACGCAGTATTTT.

This clone occurred once. This chain connects TRBV6-5 to TRBJ2-1, with 10 bases identical to TRBD2. The CDR3 has 14 amino acids. Germline V gene data show CDR1 as MNHEY and CDR2 as SVGAGI. V was clipped by 8 bases and J by 4 bases; unmatched bases: 5. As DNA, the CDR3 is TGTGCCAGCGGGAGCGGGGGGGTATACAATGAGCAGTTCTTC. This sequence encodes CASGSGGVYNEQFF.

The V gene is TRBV7-2, the J gene TRBJ1-5; D call uncertain. Germline CDR1 and CDR2: SGHTA and FQGNSA. Trimming cost V 0 bases and J 9 bases, with 15 bases left between them. The CDR3 spans 15 residues. The CDR3 protein is CASSLAGQVSGPQHF. The DNA of the CDR3 is TGTGCCAGCAGCTTAGCGGGCCAGGTGTCGGGGCCCCAGCATTTT.

The chain uses TRBV23-1 and TRBJ1-1, with D possibly TRBD1 on 6 matching bases. TRBV23-1 is assigned to the ORF class and has an uncertain function. The CDR3 is 16 residues long. V shed 7 bases and J shed 4 bases, with 22 bases lying between them. The CDR3 DNA reads as TGCGCCAGCACTTCGGACAGAGTAACGGAGGGCACTGAAGCTTTCTTT. As protein: CASTSDRVTEGTEAFF.

The rearrangement joins TRBV6-6 to TRBJ1-1; 7 bases align to TRBD1. The CDR3 is made up of 12 amino acids. From germline, CDR1 is MNHNY and CDR2 SVGAGI (reference sequence). V lost 2 bases, J lost 7 bases, and 1 base stayed unmatched. CDR3 in amino acids: CASSYRDSEAFF. The CDR3 nucleotides read TGTGCCAGCAGTTACCGGGACAGTGAAGCTTTCTTT.

Only one count was recorded for this clone. The chain recombines TRBV6-6 with TRBJ1-3; D not resolved. The CDR3 has 16 amino acids. Germline V lookup: CDR1 MNHNY, CDR2 SVGAGI (reference sequence). V gave up 7 bases and J gave up 0 bases, with 16 bases separating them. The CDR3 region is CASTHSDVLSGNTIYF. CDR3 coding DNA: TGTGCCAGCACCCACTCGGACGTTCTCTCTGGAAACACCATATATTTT.

The chain is built from TRBV6-1 and TRBJ1-3, with TRBD1 matching 8 bases. With 7 bases clipped from V and 2 bases from J, the junction kept 7 bases outside the gene matches. The CDR3 totals 15 residues. Germline loops: CDR1 MNHNS, CDR2 SASEGT. The DNA of the CDR3 is TGTGCCAGCACCCGACAGGGGCCTGCTGGAAACACCATATATTTT. It is translated as CASTRQGPAGNTIYF.

This chain joins TRBV16 and TRBJ1-1; D call uncertain. CDR1 is KGHSY and CDR2 is FQNENV in the germline V gene. Trimming took off 0 bases at V and 4 bases at J, with 9 bases between the two ends. The CDR3 spans 14 residues. CDR3 coding DNA: TGTGCCAGCAGCCAATCAGATGTCGGCACTGAAGCTTTCTTT. It specifies CASSQSDVGTEAFF. The whole variable domain, remainder taken from reference TRBV16 and TRBJ1-1, is GEEVAQTPKHLVRGEGQKAKLYCAPIKGHSYVFWYQQVLKNEFKFLISFQNENVFDETGMPKERFSAKCLPNSPCSLEIQATKLEDSAVYFCASSQSDVGTEAFFGQGTRLTVV.

The CDR3 DNA follows: TGTGCCAGCAGCTCAACCACTAGCGGGCTATCCTACGAGCAGTACTTC. As protein: CASSSTTSGLSYEQYF. The chain couples TRBV7-8 to TRBJ2-7; the match to TRBD2 covers 9 bases. Germline CDR1 is SGHVS and CDR2 is FQNEAQ. With V trimmed by 4 bases and J by 1 base, 8 bases remained unmatched. CDR3 length: 16 amino acids. The variable domain in full, completed from reference TRBV7-8 and TRBJ2-7, reads GAGVSQSPRYKVAKRGQDVALRCDPISGHVSLFWYQQALGQGPEFLTYFQNEAQLDKSGLPSDRFFAERPEGSVSTLKIQRTQQEDSAVYLCASSSTTSGLSYEQYFGPGTRLTVT.

The chain uses TRBV19 and TRBJ1-1; D gene ambiguous. V was trimmed by 1 base and J by 6 bases, leaving 9 bases between them. CDR1 and CDR2 from the germline V gene are LNHDA and SQIVND (reference sequence). CDR3 size: 13 residues. CDR3 sequence: CASSIVLDAEAFF. The CDR3 region has the DNA TGTGCCAGTAGTATAGTCCTCGACGCTGAAGCTTTCTTT.

This chain links TRBV15 with TRBJ2-7, with D perhaps TRBD2 (6 bases). V lost 5 bases to trimming and J lost 2 bases, with 13 bases between them. The CDR3 contains 14 residues. Germline V gene data show CDR1 as LNHNV and CDR2 as YYDKDF (reference sequence). The CDR3 DNA reads TGTGCCACCAGCCCGGGGCGGGGCACCTACGAGCAGTACTTC. As protein: CATSPGRGTYEQYF.

This clone showed up just a few times. The chain uses TRBV29-1 and TRBJ2-7; D may be TRBD2 (5 bases). CDR1 SQVTM and CDR2 ANQGSEA come from the germline V gene. This CDR3 has 13 amino acids. V lost 6 bases to trimming and J lost 1 base, with 13 bases between them. Here the CDR3 reads CSVGLAPSYEQYF. The CDR3 nucleotides read TGCAGCGTCGGGCTAGCACCATCCTACGAGCAGTACTTC.

The rearrangement uses TRBV7-3 and TRBJ2-6; D unclear. This CDR3 has 14 amino acids. The V gene lost 5 bases and the J gene lost 0 bases, with 5 bases spanning the gap. Per the germline V gene, CDR1 is SGHTA and CDR2 is FQGTGA. The CDR3, as DNA: TGTGCCAGCAGCGCGAACTCTGGGGCCAACGTCCTGACTTTC. The encoded protein is CASSANSGANVLTF.